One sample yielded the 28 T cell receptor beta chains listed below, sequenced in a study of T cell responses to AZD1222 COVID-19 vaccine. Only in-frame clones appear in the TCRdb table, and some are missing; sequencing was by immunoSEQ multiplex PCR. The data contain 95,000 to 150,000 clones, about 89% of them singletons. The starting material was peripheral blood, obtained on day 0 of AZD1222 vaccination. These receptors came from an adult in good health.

The DNA for the CDR3 is TGTGCCAGCGAGACCCATTACGAGCAGTACTTC. Translated, it gives CASETHYEQYF. The V call is TRBV28, the J call TRBJ2-7, with D uncertain. The V end was cut by 8 bases, the J end by 4 bases, with 9 bases between. Germline-derived CDR1 and CDR2 are MDHEN and SYDVKM. The CDR3 loop spans 11 amino acids. Filled out from reference TRBV28 and TRBJ2-7, the complete variable domain reads DVKVTQSSRYLVKRTGEKVFLECVQDMDHENMFWYRQDPGLGLRLIYFSYDVKMKEKGDIPEGYSVSREKKERFSLILESASTNQTSMYLCASETHYEQYFGPGTRLTVT.

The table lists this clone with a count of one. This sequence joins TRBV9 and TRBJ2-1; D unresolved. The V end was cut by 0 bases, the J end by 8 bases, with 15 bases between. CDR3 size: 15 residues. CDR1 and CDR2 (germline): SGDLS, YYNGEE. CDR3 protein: CASSVGVLLGDEQFF. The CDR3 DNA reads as TGTGCCAGCAGCGTAGGAGTACTCCTAGGCGATGAGCAGTTCTTC. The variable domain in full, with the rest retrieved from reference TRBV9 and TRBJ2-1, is DSGVTQTPKHLITATGQRVTLRCSPRSGDLSVYWYQQSLDQGLQFLIQYYNGEERAKGNILERFSAQQFPDLHSELNLSSLELGDSALYFCASSVGVLLGDEQFFGPGTRLTVL.

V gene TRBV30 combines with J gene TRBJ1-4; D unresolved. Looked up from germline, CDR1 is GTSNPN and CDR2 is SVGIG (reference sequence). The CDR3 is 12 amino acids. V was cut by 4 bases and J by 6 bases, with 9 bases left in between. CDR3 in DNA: TGTGCCTGGACGTCGCTAGATGAAAAACTGTTTTTT. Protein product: CAWTSLDEKLFF.

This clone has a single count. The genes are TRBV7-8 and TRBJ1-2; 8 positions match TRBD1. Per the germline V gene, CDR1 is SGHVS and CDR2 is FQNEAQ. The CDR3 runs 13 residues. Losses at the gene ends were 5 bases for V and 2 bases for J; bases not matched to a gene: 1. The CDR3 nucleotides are TGTGCCAGCAGCCAGGGGGCGAACTATGGCTACACCTTC. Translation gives CASSQGANYGYTF.

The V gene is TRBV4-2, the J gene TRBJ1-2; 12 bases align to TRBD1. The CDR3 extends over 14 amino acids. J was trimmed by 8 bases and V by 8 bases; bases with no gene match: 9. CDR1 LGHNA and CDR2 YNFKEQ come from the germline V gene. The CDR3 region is CASEPGQGARGYTF. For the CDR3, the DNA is TGTGCCAGCGAACCGGGACAGGGGGCGAGAGGCTACACCTTC.

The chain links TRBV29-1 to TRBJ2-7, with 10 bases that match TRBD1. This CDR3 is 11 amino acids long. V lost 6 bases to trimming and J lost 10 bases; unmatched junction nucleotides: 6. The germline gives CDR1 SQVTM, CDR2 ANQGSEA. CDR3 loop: CSVPDRGTQYF. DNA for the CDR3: TGCAGCGTACCGGACAGGGGGACACAGTACTTC.

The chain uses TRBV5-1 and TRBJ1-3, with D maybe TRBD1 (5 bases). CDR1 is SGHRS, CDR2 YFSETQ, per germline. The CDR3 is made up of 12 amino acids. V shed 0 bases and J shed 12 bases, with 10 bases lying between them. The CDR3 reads CASSLAGDGIYF. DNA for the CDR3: TGCGCCAGCAGCTTGGCCGGGGACGGCATATATTTT.

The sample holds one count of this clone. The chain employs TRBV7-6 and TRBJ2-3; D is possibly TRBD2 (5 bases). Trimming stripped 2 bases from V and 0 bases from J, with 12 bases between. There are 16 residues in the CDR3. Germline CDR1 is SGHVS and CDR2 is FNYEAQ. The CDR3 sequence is CASSLRSSSSTDTQYF. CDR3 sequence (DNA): TGTGCCAGCAGCTTACGTTCTAGCAGCAGCACAGATACGCAGTATTTT. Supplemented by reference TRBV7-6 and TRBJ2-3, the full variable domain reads GAGVSQSPRYKVTKRGQDVALRCDPISGHVSLYWYRQALGQGPEFLTYFNYEAQQDKSGLPNDRFSAERPEGSISTLTIQRTEQRDSAMYRCASSLRSSSSTDTQYFGPGTRLTVL.

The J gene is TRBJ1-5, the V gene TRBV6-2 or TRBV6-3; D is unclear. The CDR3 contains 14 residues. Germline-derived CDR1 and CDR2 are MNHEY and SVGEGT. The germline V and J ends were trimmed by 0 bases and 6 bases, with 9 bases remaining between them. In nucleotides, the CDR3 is TGTGCCAGCAGTTACTCGACTGAGACTCAGCCCCAGCATTTT. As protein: CASSYSTETQPQHF.

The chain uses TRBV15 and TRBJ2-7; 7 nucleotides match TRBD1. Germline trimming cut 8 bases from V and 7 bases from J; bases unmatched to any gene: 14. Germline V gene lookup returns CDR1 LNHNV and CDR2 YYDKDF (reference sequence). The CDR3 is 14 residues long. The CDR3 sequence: CATRTSQGNKEQYF. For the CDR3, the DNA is TGTGCCACCCGCACGTCACAGGGGAATAAGGAGCAGTACTTC.

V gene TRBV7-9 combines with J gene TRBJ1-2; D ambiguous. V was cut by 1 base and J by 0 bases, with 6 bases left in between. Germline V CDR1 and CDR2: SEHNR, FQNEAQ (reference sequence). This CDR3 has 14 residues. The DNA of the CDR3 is TGTGCCAGCAGCTTAGATCCAACTAACTATGGCTACACCTTC. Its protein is CASSLDPTNYGYTF.

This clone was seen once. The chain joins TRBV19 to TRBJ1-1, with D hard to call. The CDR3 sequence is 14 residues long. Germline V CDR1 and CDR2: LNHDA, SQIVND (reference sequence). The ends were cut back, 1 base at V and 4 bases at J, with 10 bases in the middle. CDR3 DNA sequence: TGTGCCAGTAGTATAGGTTCGGCAGGCACTGAAGCTTTCTTT. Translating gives CASSIGSAGTEAFF.

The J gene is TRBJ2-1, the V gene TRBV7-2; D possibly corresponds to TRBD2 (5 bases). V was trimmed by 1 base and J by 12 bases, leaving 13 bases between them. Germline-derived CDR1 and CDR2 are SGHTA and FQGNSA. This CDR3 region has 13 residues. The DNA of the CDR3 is TGTGCCAGCAGCTTAGTCCCGGACTCCGGGCAGTTCTTC. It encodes CASSLVPDSGQFF.

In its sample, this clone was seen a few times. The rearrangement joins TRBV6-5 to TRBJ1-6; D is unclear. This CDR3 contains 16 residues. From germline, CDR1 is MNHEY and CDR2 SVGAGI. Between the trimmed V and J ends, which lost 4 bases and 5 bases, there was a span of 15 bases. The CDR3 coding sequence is TGTGCCAGCAGTTCAAGGAGGGTTAGTAATAATTCACCCCTCCACTTT. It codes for CASSSRRVSNNSPLHF.

The CDR3 spells CASSGVEVGNTEAFF. CDR3 nucleotides: TGTGCCAGCAGTGGCGTGGAGGTGGGGAACACTGAAGCTTTCTTT. The chain employs TRBV5-6 and TRBJ1-1; D is unresolved. The V and J ends lost 5 bases and 1 base respectively, with 15 bases between them. Germline assignment: CDR1 SGHDT and CDR2 YYEEEE. This CDR3 region has 15 residues.

CDR3 in amino acids: CASQTGGDGYTF. CDR3 nucleotide sequence: TGTGCCAGCCAGACAGGGGGCGATGGCTACACCTTC. The chain links TRBV2 to TRBJ1-2, with TRBD1 identical over 10 bases. Germline-derived CDR1 and CDR2 are SNHLY and FYNNEI. The CDR3 has 12 amino acids. V lost 8 bases, J lost 6 bases, and 3 bases stayed unmatched.

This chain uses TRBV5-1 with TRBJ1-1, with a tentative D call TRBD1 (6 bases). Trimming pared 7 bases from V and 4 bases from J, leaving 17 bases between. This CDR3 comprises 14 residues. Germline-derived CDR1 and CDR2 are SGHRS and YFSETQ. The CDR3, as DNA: TGCGCCAGCCAAGCTCGTGGAGGGGGCACTGAAGCTTTCTTT. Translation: CASQARGGGTEAFF.

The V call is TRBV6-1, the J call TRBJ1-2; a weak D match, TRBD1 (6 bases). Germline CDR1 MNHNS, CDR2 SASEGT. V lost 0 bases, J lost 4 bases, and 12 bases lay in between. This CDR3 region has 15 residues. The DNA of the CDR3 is TGTGCCAGCAGTGAAGCGCTTGGCAGGGGCTATGGCTACACCTTC. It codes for CASSEALGRGYGYTF.

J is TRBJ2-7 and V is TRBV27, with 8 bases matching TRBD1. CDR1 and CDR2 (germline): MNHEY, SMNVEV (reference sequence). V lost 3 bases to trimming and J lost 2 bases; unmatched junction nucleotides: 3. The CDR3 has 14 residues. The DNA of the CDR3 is TGTGCCAGCAGTTTTCAGGGGGCTCCCTACGAGCAGTACTTC. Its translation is CASSFQGAPYEQYF.

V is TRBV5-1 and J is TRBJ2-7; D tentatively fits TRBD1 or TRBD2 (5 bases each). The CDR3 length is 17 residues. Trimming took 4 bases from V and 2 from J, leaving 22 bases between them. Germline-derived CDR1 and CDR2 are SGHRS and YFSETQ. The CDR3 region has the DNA TGCGCCAGCAGCCCGATTTGGGACCCAGAAGAAACCTACGAGCAGTACTTC. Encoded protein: CASSPIWDPEETYEQYF. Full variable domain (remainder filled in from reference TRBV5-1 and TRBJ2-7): KAGVTQTPRYLIKTRGQQVTLSCSPISGHRSVSWYQQTPGQGLQFLFEYFSETQRNKGNFPGRFSGRQFSNSRSEMNVSTLELGDSALYLCASSPIWDPEETYEQYFGPGTRLTVT.

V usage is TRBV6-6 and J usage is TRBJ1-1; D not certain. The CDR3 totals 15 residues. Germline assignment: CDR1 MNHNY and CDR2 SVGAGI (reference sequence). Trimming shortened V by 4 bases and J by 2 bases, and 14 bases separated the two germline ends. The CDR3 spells CASSSSRAGNTEAFF. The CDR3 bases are TGTGCCAGCAGTTCCTCGAGGGCTGGTAACACTGAAGCTTTCTTT.

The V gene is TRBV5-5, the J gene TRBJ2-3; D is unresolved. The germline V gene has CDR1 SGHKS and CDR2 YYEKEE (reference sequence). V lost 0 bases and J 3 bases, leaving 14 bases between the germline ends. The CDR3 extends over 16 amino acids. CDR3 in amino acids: CASSLGRGIGTDTQYF. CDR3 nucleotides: TGTGCCAGCAGCTTGGGACGAGGTATCGGAACAGATACGCAGTATTTT.

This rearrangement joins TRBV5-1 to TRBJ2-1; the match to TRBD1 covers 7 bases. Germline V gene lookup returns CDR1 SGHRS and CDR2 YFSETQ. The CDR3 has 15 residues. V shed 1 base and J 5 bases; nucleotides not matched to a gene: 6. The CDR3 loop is CASSLWGQSNNEQFF. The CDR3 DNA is TGCGCCAGCAGCTTGTGGGGACAGTCCAACAATGAGCAGTTCTTC. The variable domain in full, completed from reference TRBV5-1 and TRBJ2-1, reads KAGVTQTPRYLIKTRGQQVTLSCSPISGHRSVSWYQQTPGQGLQFLFEYFSETQRNKGNFPGRFSGRQFSNSRSEMNVSTLELGDSALYLCASSLWGQSNNEQFFGPGTRLTVL.

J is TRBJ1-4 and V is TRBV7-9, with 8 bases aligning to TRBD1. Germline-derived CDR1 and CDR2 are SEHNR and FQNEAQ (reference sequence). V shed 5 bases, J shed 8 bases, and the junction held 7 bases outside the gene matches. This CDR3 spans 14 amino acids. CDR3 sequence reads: CASSAPGQEEKLFF. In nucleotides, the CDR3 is TGTGCCAGCAGCGCCCCGGGACAGGAAGAAAAACTGTTTTTT.

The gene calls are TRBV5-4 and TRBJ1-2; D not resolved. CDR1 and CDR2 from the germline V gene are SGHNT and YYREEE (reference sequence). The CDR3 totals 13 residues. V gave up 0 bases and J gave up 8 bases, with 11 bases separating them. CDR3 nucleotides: TGTGCCAGCAGCTTGGTGGAGCCCGGGGGCTACACCTTC. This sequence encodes CASSLVEPGGYTF.

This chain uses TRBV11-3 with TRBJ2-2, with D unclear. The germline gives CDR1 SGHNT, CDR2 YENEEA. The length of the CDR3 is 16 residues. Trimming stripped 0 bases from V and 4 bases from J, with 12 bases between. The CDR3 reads CASSLEARASTGELFF. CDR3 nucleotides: TGTGCCAGCAGCTTAGAAGCCCGGGCCAGCACCGGGGAGCTGTTTTTT.

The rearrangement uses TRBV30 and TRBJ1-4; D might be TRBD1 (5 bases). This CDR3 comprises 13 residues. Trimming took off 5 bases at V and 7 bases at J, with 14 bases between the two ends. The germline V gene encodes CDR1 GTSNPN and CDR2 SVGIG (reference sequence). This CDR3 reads CAWGAGLFEKLFF. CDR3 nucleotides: TGTGCCTGGGGGGCCGGTTTGTTTGAAAAACTGTTTTTT.

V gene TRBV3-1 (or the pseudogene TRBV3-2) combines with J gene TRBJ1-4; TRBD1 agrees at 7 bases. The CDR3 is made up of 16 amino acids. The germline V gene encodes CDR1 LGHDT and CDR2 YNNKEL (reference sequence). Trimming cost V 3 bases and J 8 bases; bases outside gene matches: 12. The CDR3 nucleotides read TGTGCCAGCAGCCACGGATTCGGACAGGTCGGGGAAAAACTGTTTTTT. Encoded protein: CASSHGFGQVGEKLFF.